The 15 T cell receptor beta chains in this list originate from one sample, sequenced in a study of blood T cell repertoires in COVID-19. Assay: immunoSEQ multiplex PCR; the TCRdb copy retains only in-frame clones and omits some. Counted here are some 270,000 clones, roughly 89% occurring once; the ten biggest clones make up about 1.7%. The sample comprised PBMCs or T cells enriched from blood (not recorded which). Source of these receptors: a woman aged 40 to 55 who had recovered from COVID-19.

V usage is TRBV25-1 and J usage is TRBJ2-1, with 9 positions matching TRBD2. The CDR3 runs 17 residues. V lost 4 bases to trimming and J lost 2 bases; unmatched junction nucleotides: 9. Germline V lookup: CDR1 MGHDK, CDR2 SYGVNS. The CDR3 region has the DNA TGTGCCAGCAGTGCTATAGCGGGGGCCACAACCTACAATGAGCAGTTCTTC. This sequence encodes CASSAIAGATTYNEQFF.

The chain uses TRBV3-1 (or the pseudogene TRBV3-2) and TRBJ2-3; TRBD2 is a possible D gene (5 bases). The CDR3 sequence is 14 residues long. The V end lost 0 bases, the J end lost 4 bases, and 8 bases lay between the germline ends. In germline, CDR1 is LGHDT, CDR2 YNNKEL (reference sequence). The CDR3 reads CASSQDRRPDTQYF. CDR3 DNA: TGTGCCAGCAGCCAAGATCGGAGGCCAGATACGCAGTATTTT.

This clone occurred a few times. The rearrangement links TRBV5-8 to TRBJ2-7; 8 bases align to TRBD2. V was clipped by 2 bases and J by 6 bases; unmatched bases: 7. This CDR3 comprises 14 residues. Germline values: CDR1 SGHTS, CDR2 YDEGEE. CDR3 sequence: CASSFRTSSAEQYF. CDR3 in DNA: TGTGCCAGCAGCTTCCGGACTAGCAGCGCCGAGCAGTACTTC.

The V gene is TRBV14, the J gene TRBJ1-4, with 8 bases that match TRBD1. V shed 1 base, J shed 7 bases, and the junction held 2 bases outside the gene matches. Germline loops: CDR1 SGHDN, CDR2 FVKESK. This CDR3 has 14 amino acids. The CDR3 nucleotides read TGTGCCAGCAGCCAAGCTGGACAGGGTGAAAAACTGTTTTTT. Protein product: CASSQAGQGEKLFF. The full variable domain, its missing parts supplied by reference TRBV14 and TRBJ1-4, is EAGVTQFPSHSVIEKGQTVTLRCDPISGHDNLYWYRRVMGKEIKFLLHFVKESKQDESGMPNNRFLAERTGGTYSTLKVQPAELEDSGVYFCASSQAGQGEKLFFGSGTQLSVL.

This clone came up a few times. The chain joins TRBV5-4 to TRBJ1-2; 9 positions match TRBD1. V was pared by 3 bases and J by 2 bases, with 2 bases of the junction left unmatched. Germline CDR1 is SGHNT and CDR2 is YYREEE (reference sequence). The CDR3 is made up of 14 amino acids. CDR3 nucleotides: TGTGCCAGCAGCTCCGGGACAGGGAACTATGGCTACACCTTC. Translation: CASSSGTGNYGYTF.

This clone was detected only once. J is TRBJ2-3 and V is TRBV5-1, with TRBD2 matching over 9 bases. Germline V lookup: CDR1 SGHRS, CDR2 YFSETQ. CDR3 size: 18 residues. V was clipped by 0 bases and J by 5 bases; unmatched bases: 13. DNA for the CDR3: TGCGCCAGCAGCTTGGGTAGCGGGGGTACCGGGAGTGTAGATACGCAGTATTTT. Its protein is CASSLGSGGTGSVDTQYF. Supplemented by reference TRBV5-1 and TRBJ2-3, the full variable domain reads KAGVTQTPRYLIKTRGQQVTLSCSPISGHRSVSWYQQTPGQGLQFLFEYFSETQRNKGNFPGRFSGRQFSNSRSEMNVSTLELGDSALYLCASSLGSGGTGSVDTQYFGPGTRLTVL.

The V gene is TRBV21-1, the J gene TRBJ2-7; the tabulated D call, TRBD1, remains unverified against the DNA. TRBV21-1 is recorded as a pseudogene. There are 16 residues in the CDR3. This chain's CDR3 is CASSAGVYRGRYEQYF. Here the CDR3 DNA reads TGTGCCAGCAGCGCAGGCGTATACAGGGGGCGGTACGAGCAGTACTTC.

The chain employs TRBV6-1 and TRBJ2-7, with D perhaps matching TRBD1 (5 bases). Trimming left V 2 bases short and J 2 bases short, with 19 bases between. CDR1 MNHNS and CDR2 SASEGT come from the germline V gene. CDR3 length: 17 amino acids. The CDR3 nucleotides are TGTGCCAGCAGTGAATATCAGGGTACCGCACAAACCTACGAGCAGTACTTC. Translating it yields CASSEYQGTAQTYEQYF.

The chain recombines TRBV18 with TRBJ1-2, with TRBD1 identical over 8 bases. The CDR3 covers 15 residues. CDR1 and CDR2 (germline): KGHSH, LQKENI. V gave up 6 bases and J gave up 13 bases; unmatched junction bases: 19. CDR3 residues: CASSPAGQGQLGGTF. The CDR3 DNA is TGTGCCAGCTCTCCAGCAGGACAGGGCCAGCTCGGGGGCACCTTC. The variable domain in full, with the rest retrieved from reference TRBV18 and TRBJ1-2, is NAGVMQNPRHLVRRRGQEARLRCSPMKGHSHVYWYRQLPEEGLKFMVYLQKENIIDESGMPKERFSAEFPKEGPSILRIQQVVRGDSAAYFCASSPAGQGQLGGTFGSGTRLTVV.

This clone was seen only once. V is TRBV6-5 and J is TRBJ2-3, with 10 bases matching TRBD1. J lost 6 bases, V lost 6 bases, and 3 bases had no gene match. CDR1 and CDR2 from the germline V gene are MNHEY and SVGAGI. The length of the CDR3 is 13 residues. This chain's CDR3 is CASRGQGIDTQYF. The CDR3 DNA follows: TGTGCCAGCAGGGGACAGGGGATCGATACGCAGTATTTT.

The chain combines TRBV9 with TRBJ2-7, with D maybe TRBD2 (5 bases). Trimming removed 4 bases at V and 1 base at J, with 12 bases between. The germline V gene encodes CDR1 SGDLS and CDR2 YYNGEE. This CDR3 is 14 amino acids long. The CDR3 DNA reads TGTGCCAGCAGCCCAGACCCGGGGTCCTACGAGCAGTACTTC. Translation: CASSPDPGSYEQYF. Full variable domain (outside the CDR3, taken from reference TRBV9 and TRBJ2-7): DSGVTQTPKHLITATGQRVTLRCSPRSGDLSVYWYQQSLDQGLQFLIQYYNGEERAKGNILERFSAQQFPDLHSELNLSSLELGDSALYFCASSPDPGSYEQYFGPGTRLTVT.

This chain connects TRBV23-1 to TRBJ2-7, with TRBD1 identical over 7 bases. TRBV23-1 qualifies as an ORF whose function is uncertain. The V gene end was trimmed by 3 bases and the J gene end by 4 bases; junction bases not matched to a gene: 6. The CDR3 spans 14 residues. The CDR3: CASSHRDRAYEQYF. The CDR3 nucleotides read TGCGCCAGCAGTCACCGAGACAGGGCTTACGAGCAGTACTTC.

This clone occurred a few times. V gene TRBV7-9 combines with J gene TRBJ1-1; D may be TRBD1 (6 bases). The length of the CDR3 is 14 residues. Germline values: CDR1 SEHNR, CDR2 FQNEAQ (reference sequence). Trimming stripped 3 bases from V and 1 base from J, with 9 bases between. This CDR3 reads CASSLEQGNTEAFF. The CDR3 region has the DNA TGTGCCAGCAGCTTGGAACAGGGGAACACTGAAGCTTTCTTT.

The V gene is TRBV25-1, the J gene TRBJ2-3; tentatively, D is TRBD2 (5 bases). V lost 4 bases and J 3 bases, leaving 14 bases between the germline ends. This CDR3 region has 15 residues. Germline V gene data show CDR1 as MGHDK and CDR2 as SYGVNS. CDR3 loop: CASSVDVRRTDTQYF. CDR3 nucleotide sequence: TGTGCCAGCAGTGTGGATGTAAGGAGGACAGATACGCAGTATTTT.

This chain joins TRBV29-1 and TRBJ2-1, with 7 nucleotides matching TRBD1. The CDR3 is made up of 15 amino acids. The V and J ends lost 6 bases and 0 bases, in that order; junction bases with no gene match: 8. Germline assignment: CDR1 SQVTM and CDR2 ANQGSEA. The CDR3 sequence: CSVGQPPNSYNEQFF. DNA for the CDR3: TGCAGCGTGGGACAGCCTCCAAACTCCTACAATGAGCAGTTCTTC.